The following is a TCR beta chain sequence with its context. There is no known antigen for this receptor. Base qualities are not recorded, but no much larger clone differs from it by a single base. This specimen comes from a study of response to subunit inactivated influenza vaccine listed by TCRdb under 2018. A note on the overall study: To follow how T cells responded to a trivalent subunit inactivated influenza vaccine, the researchers relied on deep quantitative profiling of the T cell receptor repertoire.

Broad study findings and their caveats: The authors suggested that each seasonal influenza vaccination may recruit only a limited number of new T cells.

Receptor libraries were prepared by RT-PCR. Sequencing took place on an Illumina HiSeq 2500. TCRdb reworked the public reads: Q25 trimming with fastp, MiXCR clone assembly, productive beta chains retained. CDR3 protein duplicates are merged, each entry listing the most common genes and DNA. Within this sample are about 780,000 distinct CDR3 sequences, with around 18% of them counted one time only. The biggest ten clones account for approximately 10% of the sample. CDR1 ENHRY and CDR2 SYGVKD were looked up in the germline V gene. The CDR3 runs 14 residues from the cysteine to the phenylalanine. Just the 42-base CDR3 DNA is kept, in frame starting at base 1. Relative to germline, V is 6 bases shorter and J is 6 bases shorter, with 15 bases between their ends.

Recombination linked TRBV10-3 to TRBJ1-3; too little of a D gene remains to name it. The material sequenced was PBMCs from blood, taken roughly 5 days after vaccination. This TCR was sampled from a man aged 50 to 59 who received an inactivated influenza vaccine. Donor details come from another sample of the same person, matched by shared clones. The sequenced DNA: TGTGCCATCAGGAAGGGTCAAGTGGAAAACACCATATATTTT. Its protein is CAIRKGQVENTIYF.